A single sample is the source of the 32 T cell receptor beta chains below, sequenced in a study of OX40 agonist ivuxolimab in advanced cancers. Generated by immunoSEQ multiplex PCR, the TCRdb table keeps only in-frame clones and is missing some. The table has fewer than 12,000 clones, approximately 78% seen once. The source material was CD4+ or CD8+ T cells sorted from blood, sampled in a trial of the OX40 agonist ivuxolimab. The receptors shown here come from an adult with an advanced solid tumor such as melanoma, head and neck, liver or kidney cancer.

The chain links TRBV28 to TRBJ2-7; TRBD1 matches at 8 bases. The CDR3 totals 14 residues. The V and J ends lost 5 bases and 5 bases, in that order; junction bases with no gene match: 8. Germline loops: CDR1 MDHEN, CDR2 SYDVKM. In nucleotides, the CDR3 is TGTGCCAGCAGTCCGGGACAGGTGCTCCACGAGCAGTACTTC. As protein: CASSPGQVLHEQYF.

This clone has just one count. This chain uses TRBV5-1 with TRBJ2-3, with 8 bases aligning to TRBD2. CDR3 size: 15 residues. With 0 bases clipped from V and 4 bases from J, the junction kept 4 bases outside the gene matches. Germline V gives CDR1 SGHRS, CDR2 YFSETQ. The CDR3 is CASSLVGLVPDTQYF. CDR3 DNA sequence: TGCGCCAGCAGCTTGGTGGGACTAGTGCCAGATACGCAGTATTTT.

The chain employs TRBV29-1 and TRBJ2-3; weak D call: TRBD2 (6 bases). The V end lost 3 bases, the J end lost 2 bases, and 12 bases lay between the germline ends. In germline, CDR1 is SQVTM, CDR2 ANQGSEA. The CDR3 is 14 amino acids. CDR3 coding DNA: TGCAGCGTTGAGGGGGGTTTGGTCACAGATACGCAGTATTTT. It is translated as CSVEGGLVTDTQYF.

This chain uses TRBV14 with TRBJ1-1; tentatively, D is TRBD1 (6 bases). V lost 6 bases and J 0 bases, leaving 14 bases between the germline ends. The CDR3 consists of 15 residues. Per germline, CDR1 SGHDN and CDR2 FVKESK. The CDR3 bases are TGTGCCAGCAGTGAATTCGGGGGCTTGAACACTGAAGCTTTCTTT. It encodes CASSEFGGLNTEAFF.

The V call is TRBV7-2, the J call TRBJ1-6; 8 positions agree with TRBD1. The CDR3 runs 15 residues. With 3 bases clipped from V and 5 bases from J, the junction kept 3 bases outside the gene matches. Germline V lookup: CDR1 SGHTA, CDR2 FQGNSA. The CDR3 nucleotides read TGTGCCAGCAGCTTGAGGACAGGGAATAATTCACCCCTCCACTTT. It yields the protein CASSLRTGNNSPLHF.

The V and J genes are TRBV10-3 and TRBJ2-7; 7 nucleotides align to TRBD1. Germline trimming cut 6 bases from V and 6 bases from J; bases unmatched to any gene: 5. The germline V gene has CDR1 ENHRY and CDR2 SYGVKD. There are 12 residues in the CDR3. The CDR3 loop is CAIRGQQSEQYF. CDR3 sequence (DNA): TGTGCCATCAGGGGACAGCAATCCGAGCAGTACTTC.

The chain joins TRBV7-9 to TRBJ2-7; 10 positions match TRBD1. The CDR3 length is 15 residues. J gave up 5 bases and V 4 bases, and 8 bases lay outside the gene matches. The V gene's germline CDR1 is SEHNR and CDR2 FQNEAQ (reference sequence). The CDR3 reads CASSSRDRGQHEQYF. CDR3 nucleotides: TGTGCCAGCAGCTCCCGGGACAGGGGTCAACACGAGCAGTACTTC. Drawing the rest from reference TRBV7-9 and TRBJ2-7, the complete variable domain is DTGVSQNPRHKITKRGQNVTFRCDPISEHNRLYWYRQTLGQGPEFLTYFQNEAQLEKSRLLSDRFSAERPKGSFSTLEIQRTEQGDSAMYLCASSSRDRGQHEQYFGPGTRLTVT.

The CDR3 DNA is TGTGCCAGCAGCTTCAATGTTGGGGGCTACGAGCAGTACTTC. Its protein product is CASSFNVGGYEQYF. The rearrangement joins TRBV7-6 to TRBJ2-7, with D perhaps assigned TRBD1 or TRBD2 (5 bases each). The V and J ends lost 3 bases and 3 bases respectively, with 12 bases between them. The CDR3 is 14 residues long. Germline V gives CDR1 SGHVS, CDR2 FNYEAQ. The whole variable domain, remainder taken from reference TRBV7-6 and TRBJ2-7, is GAGVSQSPRYKVTKRGQDVALRCDPISGHVSLYWYRQALGQGPEFLTYFNYEAQQDKSGLPNDRFSAERPEGSISTLTIQRTEQRDSAMYRCASSFNVGGYEQYFGPGTRLTVT.

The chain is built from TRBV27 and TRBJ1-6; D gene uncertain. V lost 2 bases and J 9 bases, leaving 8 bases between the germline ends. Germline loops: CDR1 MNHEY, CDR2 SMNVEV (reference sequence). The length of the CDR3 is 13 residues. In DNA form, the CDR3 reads TGTGCCAGCAGTTTAGCCTTCGGTTCACCCCTCCACTTT. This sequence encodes CASSLAFGSPLHF.

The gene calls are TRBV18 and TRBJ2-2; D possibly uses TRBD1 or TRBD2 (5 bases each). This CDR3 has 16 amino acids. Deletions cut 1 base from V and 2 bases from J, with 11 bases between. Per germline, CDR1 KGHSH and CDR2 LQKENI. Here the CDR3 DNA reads TGTGCCAGCTCACCACGGGGGACGGCTAACACCGGGGAGCTGTTTTTT. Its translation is CASSPRGTANTGELFF.

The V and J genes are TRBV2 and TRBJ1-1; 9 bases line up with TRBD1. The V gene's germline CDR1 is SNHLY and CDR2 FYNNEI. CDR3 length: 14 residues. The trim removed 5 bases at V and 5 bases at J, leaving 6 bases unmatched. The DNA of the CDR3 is TGTGCCAGCAGTACAGGGGGCGTATGGACTGAAGCTTTCTTT. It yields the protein CASSTGGVWTEAFF.

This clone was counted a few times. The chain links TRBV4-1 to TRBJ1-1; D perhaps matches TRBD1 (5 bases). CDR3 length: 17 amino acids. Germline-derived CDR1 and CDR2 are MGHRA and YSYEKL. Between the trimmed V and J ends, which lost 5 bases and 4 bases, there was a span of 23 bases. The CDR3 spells CASSSLPPGTWGTEAFF. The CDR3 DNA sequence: TGCGCCAGCAGCTCACTCCCCCCCGGGACGTGGGGCACTGAAGCTTTCTTT.

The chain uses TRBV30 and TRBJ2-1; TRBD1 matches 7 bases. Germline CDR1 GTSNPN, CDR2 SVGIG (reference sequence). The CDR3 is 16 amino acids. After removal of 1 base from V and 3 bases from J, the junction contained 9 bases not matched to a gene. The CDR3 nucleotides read TGTGCCTGGAGTGACACAGGGGCGGTGGTCTACAATGAGCAGTTCTTC. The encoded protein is CAWSDTGAVVYNEQFF.

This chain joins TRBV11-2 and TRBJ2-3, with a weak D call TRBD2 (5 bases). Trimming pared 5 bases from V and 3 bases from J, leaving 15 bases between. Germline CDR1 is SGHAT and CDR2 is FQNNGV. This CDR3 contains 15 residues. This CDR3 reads CASSLEARATDTQYF. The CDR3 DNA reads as TGTGCCAGCAGCCTGGAAGCGAGGGCGACAGATACGCAGTATTTT.

As DNA, the CDR3 is TGTGCCAGCAGTATAAGGGGGCGCGATGAAGCTTTCTTT. Protein: CASSIRGRDEAFF. The gene calls are TRBV27 and TRBJ1-1, with 7 bases aligning to TRBD1. The trim removed 5 bases at V and 7 bases at J, leaving 7 bases unmatched. The CDR3 spans 13 residues. CDR1 and CDR2 from the germline V gene are MNHEY and SMNVEV (reference sequence).

The CDR3 region has the DNA TGCGCCAGCAGCCAGGAATGGATAGGGTCCCGGAGCACTGAAGCTTTCTTT. Translated, it gives CASSQEWIGSRSTEAFF. The rearrangement joins TRBV4-3 to TRBJ1-1; no reliable D call. CDR3 size: 17 residues. V was pared by 3 bases and J by 4 bases, with 21 bases between. Looked up from germline, CDR1 is LGHNA and CDR2 is YSLEER.

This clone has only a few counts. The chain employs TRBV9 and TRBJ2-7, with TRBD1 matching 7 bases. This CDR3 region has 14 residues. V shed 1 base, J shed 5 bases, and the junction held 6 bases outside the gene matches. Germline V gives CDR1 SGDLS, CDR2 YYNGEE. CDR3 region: CASSVRDRAHEQYF. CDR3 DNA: TGTGCCAGCAGCGTACGAGACAGGGCCCACGAGCAGTACTTC.

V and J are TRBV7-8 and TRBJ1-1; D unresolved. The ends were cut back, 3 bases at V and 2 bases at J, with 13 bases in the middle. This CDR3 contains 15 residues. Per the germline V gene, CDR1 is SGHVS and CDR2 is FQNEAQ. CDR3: CASSFLRTANTEAFF. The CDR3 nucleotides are TGTGCCAGCAGCTTCCTCCGGACTGCTAACACTGAAGCTTTCTTT. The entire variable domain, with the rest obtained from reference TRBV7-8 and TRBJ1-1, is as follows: GAGVSQSPRYKVAKRGQDVALRCDPISGHVSLFWYQQALGQGPEFLTYFQNEAQLDKSGLPSDRFFAERPEGSVSTLKIQRTQQEDSAVYLCASSFLRTANTEAFFGQGTRLTVV.

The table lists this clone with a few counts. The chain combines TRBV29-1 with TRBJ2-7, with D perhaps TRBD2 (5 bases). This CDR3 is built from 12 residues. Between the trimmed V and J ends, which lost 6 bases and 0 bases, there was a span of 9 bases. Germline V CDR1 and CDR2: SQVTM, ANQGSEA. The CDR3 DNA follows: TGCAGCGTACGGACTGACTCCTACGAGCAGTACTTC. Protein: CSVRTDSYEQYF.

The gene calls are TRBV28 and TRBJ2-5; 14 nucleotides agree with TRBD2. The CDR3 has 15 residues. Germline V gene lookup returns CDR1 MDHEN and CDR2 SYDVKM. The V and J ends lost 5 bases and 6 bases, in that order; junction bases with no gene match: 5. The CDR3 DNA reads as TGTGCCAGCAGTGGACTAGCGGGAGGCTTAAAGACCCAGTACTTC. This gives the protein CASSGLAGGLKTQYF.

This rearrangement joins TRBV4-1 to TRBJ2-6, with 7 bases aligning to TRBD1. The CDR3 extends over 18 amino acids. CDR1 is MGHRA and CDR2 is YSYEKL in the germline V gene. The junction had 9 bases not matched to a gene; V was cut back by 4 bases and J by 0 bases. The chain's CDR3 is CASSPRDSSLSGANVLTF. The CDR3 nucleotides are TGCGCCAGCAGCCCCCGGGACAGTTCCCTCTCTGGGGCCAACGTCCTGACTTTC.

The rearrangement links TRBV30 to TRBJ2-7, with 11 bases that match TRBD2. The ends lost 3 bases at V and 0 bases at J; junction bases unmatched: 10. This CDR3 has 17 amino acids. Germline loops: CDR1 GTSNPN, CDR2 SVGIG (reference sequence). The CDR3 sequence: CAWRPLAGGPFSYEQYF. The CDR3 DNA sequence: TGTGCCTGGAGGCCGCTAGCGGGAGGTCCCTTCTCCTACGAGCAGTACTTC.

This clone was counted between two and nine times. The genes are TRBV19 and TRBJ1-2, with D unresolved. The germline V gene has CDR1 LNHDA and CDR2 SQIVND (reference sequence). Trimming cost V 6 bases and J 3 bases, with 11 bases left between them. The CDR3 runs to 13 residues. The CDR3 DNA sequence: TGTGCCAGTAGCGGGGAGTTGTACTATGGCTACACCTTC. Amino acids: CASSGELYYGYTF.

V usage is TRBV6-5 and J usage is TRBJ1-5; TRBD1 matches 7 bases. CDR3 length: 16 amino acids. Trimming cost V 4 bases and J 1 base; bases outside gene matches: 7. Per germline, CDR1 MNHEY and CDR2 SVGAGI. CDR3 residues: CASSFRQGMSNQPQHF. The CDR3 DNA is TGTGCCAGCAGTTTTCGACAGGGTATGAGCAATCAGCCCCAGCATTTT.

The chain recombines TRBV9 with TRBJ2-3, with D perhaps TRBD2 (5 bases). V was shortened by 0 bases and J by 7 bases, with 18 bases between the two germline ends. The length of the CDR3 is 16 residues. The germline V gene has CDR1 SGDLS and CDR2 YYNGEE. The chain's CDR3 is CASSVVEGTIPHTQYF. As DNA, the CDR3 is TGTGCCAGCAGCGTAGTAGAGGGAACTATTCCTCATACGCAGTATTTT.

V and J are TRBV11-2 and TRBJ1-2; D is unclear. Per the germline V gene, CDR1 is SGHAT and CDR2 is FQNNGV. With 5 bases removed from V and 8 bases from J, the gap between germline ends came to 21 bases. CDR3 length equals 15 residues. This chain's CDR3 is CASSRIRDGVGGYTF. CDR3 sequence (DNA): TGTGCCAGCAGCCGTATTCGGGATGGGGTTGGAGGCTACACCTTC.

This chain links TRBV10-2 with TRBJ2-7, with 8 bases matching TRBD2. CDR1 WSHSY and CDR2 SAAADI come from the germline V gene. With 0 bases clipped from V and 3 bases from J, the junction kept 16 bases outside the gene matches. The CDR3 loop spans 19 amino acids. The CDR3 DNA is TGCGCCAGCAGTGAGTCGACTTACGTGCGGAGTAGCGGGAACTACGAGCAGTACTTC. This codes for CASSESTYVRSSGNYEQYF.

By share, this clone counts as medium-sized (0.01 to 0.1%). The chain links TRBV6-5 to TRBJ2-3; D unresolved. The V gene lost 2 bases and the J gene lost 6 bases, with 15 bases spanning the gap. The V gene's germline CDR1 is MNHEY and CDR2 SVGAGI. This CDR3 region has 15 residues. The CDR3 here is CASSYTSPAGDTQYF. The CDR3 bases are TGTGCCAGCAGTTACACCTCACCCGCTGGGGATACGCAGTATTTT.

The CDR3, as DNA: TGTGCCAGCAGTGGTCGGACGAACTATGGCTACACCTTC. Translated, it gives CASSGRTNYGYTF. The chain uses TRBV2 and TRBJ1-2; D is uncertain. CDR3 size: 13 residues. CDR1 and CDR2 (germline): SNHLY, FYNNEI. V gave up 4 bases and J gave up 2 bases, with 8 bases separating them.

CDR3 amino acids: CASSLAPHPQGGGYTF. CDR3 in DNA: TGTGCCAGCAGCTTGGCACCACACCCCCAGGGAGGTGGCTACACCTTC. This chain uses TRBV5-8 with TRBJ1-2, with D perhaps matching TRBD1 (5 bases). The CDR3 contains 16 residues. Deletions cut 0 bases from V and 7 bases from J, with 19 bases between. Looked up from germline, CDR1 is SGHTS and CDR2 is YDEGEE.

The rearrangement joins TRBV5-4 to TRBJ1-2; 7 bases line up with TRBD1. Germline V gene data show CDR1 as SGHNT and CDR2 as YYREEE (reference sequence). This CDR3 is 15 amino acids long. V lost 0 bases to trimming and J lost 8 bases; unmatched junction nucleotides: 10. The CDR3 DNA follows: TGTGCCAGCAGCTTGGGCCGGGACAGAGGGGAGGGCTACACCTTC. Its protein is CASSLGRDRGEGYTF.

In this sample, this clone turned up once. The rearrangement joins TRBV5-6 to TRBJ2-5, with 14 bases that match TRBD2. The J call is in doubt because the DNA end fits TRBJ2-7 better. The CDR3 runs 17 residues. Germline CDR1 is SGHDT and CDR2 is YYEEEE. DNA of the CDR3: TGTGCCAGCAGCTCGTACCCCGGGACTAGCGGGAGTTACGAGCAGTACTTC. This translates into CASSSYPGTSGSYEQYF.